The 7 T cell receptor beta chains below were found in one sample sequenced in a study of identical twins. One entry per CDR3 protein, called by TCRdb with MiXCR from the 5' RACE reads. This table has hundreds of thousands of distinct CDR3 sequences, approximately 9% appearing once. The sample also formed part of further work on yellow fever vaccine responses in identical twins.

Material: PBMCs. These receptors were collected from a woman aged 18-29 years in good health.

This clonotype was observed a handful of times. The chain uses TRBV10-3 and TRBJ2-5; 7 nucleotides agree with TRBD2. The CDR3 is 13 amino acids. The trim removed 5 bases at V and 3 bases at J, leaving 3 bases unmatched. Germline values: CDR1 ENHRY, CDR2 SYGVKD. The CDR3 DNA reads as TGTGCCATCAGTTACGGACTAGAAGAGACCCAGTACTTC. Translating gives CAISYGLEETQYF.

The chain recombines TRBV20-1 with TRBJ1-1; D is unclear. Germline V CDR1 and CDR2: DFQATT, SNEGSKA (reference sequence). The CDR3 has 13 amino acids. Trimming took off 4 bases at V and 0 bases at J, with 9 bases between the two ends. CDR3 nucleotides: TGCAGTGCTAATCCAGGCATGAACACTGAAGCTTTCTTT. Its protein is CSANPGMNTEAFF.

A few counts support this clonotype. This chain joins TRBV29-1 and TRBJ2-6, with D perhaps given as TRBD1 or TRBD2 (5 bases each). Germline CDR1 reads SQVTM; CDR2 reads ANQGSEA. CDR3 length: 19 residues. Trimming took 1 base from V and 0 from J, leaving 19 bases between them. CDR3 amino acids: CSVEGPTRDQPSGANVLTF. In DNA, the CDR3 is TGCAGCGTTGAAGGACCTACCCGGGACCAGCCCTCTGGGGCCAACGTCCTGACTTTC.

The sample holds many counts of this clonotype. The J gene is TRBJ2-5, the V gene TRBV5-1, with TRBD2 matching 10 bases. This CDR3 has 15 residues. CDR1 and CDR2 (germline): SGHRS, YFSETQ. With V trimmed by 2 bases and J by 5 bases, 6 bases remained unmatched. The CDR3 DNA reads TGCGCCAGCAGCTTAGCGGGAGGGCCCGAGGAGACCCAGTACTTC. This translates into CASSLAGGPEETQYF.

This chain joins TRBV15 and TRBJ2-6; maybe TRBD1 (5 bases). Trimming cost V 4 bases and J 0 bases, with 10 bases left between them. The CDR3 extends over 16 amino acids. Per germline, CDR1 LNHNV and CDR2 YYDKDF (reference sequence). CDR3: CATSIDSSSGANVLTF. The DNA of the CDR3 is TGTGCCACCAGCATTGACAGTTCCTCTGGGGCCAACGTCCTGACTTTC.

This clonotype was observed a few times. The chain links TRBV10-3 to TRBJ2-3; TRBD2 agrees at 10 bases. CDR1 ENHRY and CDR2 SYGVKD come from the germline V gene. This CDR3 is built from 15 residues. Trimming at V came to 6 bases and at J to 4 bases, leaving 7 bases not matched to a gene. This CDR3 is CAIRAGTSAADTQYF. The CDR3 DNA reads as TGTGCCATCAGGGCCGGGACTAGCGCCGCAGATACGCAGTATTTT.

The chain has TRBV10-3 and TRBJ2-3, with D maybe TRBD1 (5 bases). Trimming pared 0 bases from V and 4 bases from J, leaving 17 bases between. This CDR3 spans 17 amino acids. The germline gives CDR1 ENHRY, CDR2 SYGVKD. Written as DNA, the CDR3 is TGTGCCATCAGTGAGTCCCGTGGCAGTAGGGGCCCAGATACGCAGTATTTT. Amino acids: CAISESRGSRGPDTQYF.